This is a list of T cell receptor beta chains from one sample in a study of T-cell reconstitution after alpha-beta-depleted transplantation in children. TCRdb fed the PCR reads into MiXCR, producing one record per CDR3 protein. The sample consists of 670,000 or so distinct CDR3 sequences, about an eighth of them appearing once. The input for sequencing was PBMCs, taken before TCRalphabeta/CD19-depleted stem cell transplant. The receptors were sampled from a girl aged 2-10 years with congenital amegakaryocytic thrombocytopenia, due to receive a stem cell transplant. Each CDR3 is given with its conserved first and last residue. Fields, in order: J gene, D gene, V gene, clone size, CDR3 protein, CDR3 DNA. D genes are given only for firm matches. The size entry is marked missing in some rows and otherwise reads once, few, many or a size class.

TRBJ2-5 . TRBV6-5 . CASSYGSGPQETQYF TGTGCCAGCAGTTACGGGTCCGGCCCACAAGAGACCCAGTACTTC
TRBJ2-1 . TRBV7-2 many CASSLVVSANPYNEQFF TGTGCCAGCAGCTTAGTGGTTAGCGCGAACCCCTACAATGAGCAGTTCTTC
TRBJ2-2 . TRBV5-1 . CASSPAGDSTGELFF TGCGCCAGCAGCCCAGCAGGGGACTCCACCGGGGAGCTGTTTTTT
TRBJ2-2 . TRBV20-1 . CSALSGELFF TGCAGTGCTTTATCCGGGGAGCTGTTTTTT
TRBJ2-1 TRBD1 TRBV20-1 few CSAKGGQGAFYEQFF TGCAGTGCAAAAGGAGGACAGGGGGCCTTCTATGAGCAGTTCTTC
TRBJ2-4 . TRBV7-9 many CASSLGGAKNIQYF TGTGCCAGCAGCTTAGGGGGAGCCAAAAACATTCAGTACTTC
TRBJ2-1 . TRBV5-1 many CASSLGGSFPNEQFF TGCGCCAGCAGCTTGGGAGGGTCCTTCCCCAATGAGCAGTTCTTC
TRBJ2-1 . TRBV6-5 many CASSRDAEQFF TGTGCCAGCAGTCGAGACGCTGAGCAGTTCTTC
TRBJ2-1 . TRBV14 . CASSQGGLAWRNEQFF TGTGCCAGCAGCCAAGGGGGGCTAGCATGGCGGAATGAGCAGTTCTTC
TRBJ2-5 TRBD2 TRBV12-3/TRBV12-4 . CASSPGRTQETQYF TGTGCCAGCAGCCCCGGGAGGACACAAGAGACCCAGTACTTC
TRBJ2-4 TRBD1 TRBV18 . CASSAWSGQAKLAKNIQYF TGTGCCAGCTCGGCATGGTCAGGACAGGCGAAACTAGCCAAAAACATTCAGTACTTC
TRBJ1-5 . TRBV20-1 few CSAGIGSNQPQHF TGCAGTGCGGGGATAGGTTCCAATCAGCCCCAGCATTTT
TRBJ2-5 TRBD2 TRBV7-2 . CASSLFTAGGKETQYF TGTGCCAGCAGCTTATTCACAGCGGGGGGGAAAGAGACCCAGTACTTC
TRBJ1-2 . TRBV7-9 . CASSLVGEAGYTF TGTGCCAGCAGCTTAGTCGGGGAAGCGGGCTACACCTTC
TRBJ2-1 . TRBV11-3 . CASSFGNTSEVRERVAHEQFF TGTGCCAGCAGCTTTGGTAACACGAGTGAGGTACGGGAGAGGGTCGCCCATGAGCAGTTCTTC
TRBJ2-7 TRBD2 TRBV7-2 . CASSSQLAGAGYEQYF TGTGCCAGCAGCTCACAATTAGCGGGAGCTGGGTACGAGCAGTACTTC
TRBJ2-2 TRBD2 TRBV20-1 many CSARDWTSTGELFF TGCAGTGCTAGAGATTGGACTAGCACCGGGGAGCTGTTTTTT
TRBJ1-3 . TRBV16 . CASSQFGNSGPESSGNTIYF TGTGCCAGCAGCCAATTTGGGAACAGCGGCCCCGAATCCTCTGGAAACACCATATATTTT
TRBJ2-7 . TRBV20-1 many CSASRDFTYEQYF TGCAGTGCTAGCCGGGACTTTACCTACGAGCAGTACTTC
TRBJ2-7 . TRBV7-2 few CASSLRRALSVFDEQYF TGTGCCAGCAGCTTACGCCGGGCTCTTTCCGTCTTTGACGAGCAGTACTTC
TRBJ2-7 . TRBV6-1 . CASSDPSKRLGVYEQYF TGTGCCAGCAGTGACCCGTCGAAACGACTAGGGGTCTACGAGCAGTACTTC
TRBJ2-3 . TRBV7-8 . CASSSPVLSTDTQYF TGTGCCAGCAGCTCCCCAGTTTTGAGCACAGATACGCAGTATTTT
TRBJ2-3 TRBD2 TRBV9 . CASSVTSGTSYTQYF TGTGCCAGCAGCGTAACTAGCGGGACCTCTTATACGCAGTATTTT
TRBJ2-3 TRBD2 TRBV27 few CASSLGLAGATVGTQYF TGTGCCAGCAGCTTAGGGCTAGCGGGAGCCACGGTTGGGACGCAGTATTTT
TRBJ2-3 . TRBV28 few CASSFVSPRADTQYF TGTGCCAGCAGTTTTGTCTCGCCTCGGGCAGATACGCAGTATTTT
TRBJ2-7 TRBD2 TRBV5-1 . CASSLDVAGVSYEQYF TGCGCCAGCAGCTTGGATGTAGCGGGCGTCTCCTACGAGCAGTACTTC
TRBJ1-4 . TRBV11-1 . CASSPYTDSGHTNEKLFF TGTGCCAGCAGCCCTTATACAGACTCCGGGCATACTAATGAAAAACTGTTTTTT
TRBJ2-5 TRBD2 TRBV6-5 few CASSYSSISGSARETQYF TGTGCCAGCAGTTACTCGAGTATTAGCGGGAGCGCTAGGGAGACCCAGTACTTC
TRBJ1-1 TRBD1 TRBV12-3/TRBV12-4 few CASRGTGRTEAFF TGTGCCAGCAGAGGGACAGGGAGGACTGAAGCTTTCTTT
TRBJ2-1 TRBD1 TRBV28 . CASRDNLGGRGEQFF TGTGCCAGCAGGGATAACTTAGGGGGCCGGGGTGAGCAGTTCTTC
TRBJ1-4 . TRBV5-1 . CASSLGGATLPEKLFF TGCGCCAGCAGCTTGGGGGGGGCCACCCTCCCCGAAAAACTGTTTTTT
TRBJ1-5 . TRBV12-3/TRBV12-4 . CASSLLREQPQHF TGTGCCAGCAGTTTACTTAGGGAGCAGCCCCAGCATTTT
TRBJ2-1 . TRBV20-1 many CSARVPGPGGSYNEQFF TGCAGTGCTAGAGTCCCTGGGCCAGGAGGCTCCTACAATGAGCAGTTCTTC
TRBJ1-2 . TRBV4-1 . CASSRLAPGDYGYTF TGCGCCAGCAGCCGATTAGCACCCGGGGACTATGGCTACACCTTC
TRBJ1-3 . TRBV18 . CASSPMQAGNTIYF TGTGCCAGCTCACCAATGCAGGCTGGAAACACCATATATTTT
TRBJ1-4 TRBD1 TRBV27 many CASKRTGTNEKLFF TGTGCCAGTAAAAGGACAGGCACTAATGAAAAACTGTTTTTT
TRBJ2-7 . TRBV5-1 few CASSLGGFAESYEQYF TGCGCCAGCAGCTTGGGGGGGTTTGCGGAATCCTACGAGCAGTACTTC
TRBJ2-2 TRBD1 TRBV7-6 many CASSLGDSYTGELFF TGTGCCAGCAGCTTAGGGGACAGCTACACCGGGGAGCTGTTTTTT
TRBJ2-3 TRBD2 TRBV29-1 few CSVGRVAGASDTQYF TGCAGCGTCGGGCGGGTAGCGGGAGCTTCAGATACGCAGTATTTT
TRBJ2-5 TRBD1 TRBV7-9 . CASSLGQGASETQYF TGTGCCAGCAGCCTAGGACAGGGGGCGTCGGAGACCCAGTACTTC
TRBJ2-7 . TRBV20-1 . CSASQGSYEQYF TGCAGTGCTAGCCAGGGTTCCTACGAGCAGTACTTC
TRBJ2-5 . TRBV7-8 . CASSLGAGGISFQETQYF TGTGCCAGCAGCTTAGGGGCTGGGGGGATATCTTTCCAAGAGACCCAGTACTTC
TRBJ2-3 . TRBV5-5 few CASSFEITDTQYF TGTGCCAGCAGCTTCGAGATCACAGATACGCAGTATTTT
TRBJ2-1 . TRBV27 . CASSLPPTRGRKDEQFF TGTGCCAGCAGTTTACCGCCGACTAGGGGGAGGAAGGATGAGCAGTTCTTC
TRBJ2-1 . TRBV10-2 many CASSDGLAKNNEQFF TGCGCCAGCAGTGACGGATTGGCGAAAAACAATGAGCAGTTCTTC
TRBJ2-5 . TRBV12-3/TRBV12-4 many CASSFTGPQETQYF TGTGCCAGCAGTTTTACAGGGCCCCAAGAGACCCAGTACTTC
TRBJ2-6 . TRBV29-1 few CSVVGRHSGANVLTF TGCAGCGTTGTGGGACGCCACTCTGGGGCCAACGTCCTGACTTTC
TRBJ2-1 TRBD2 TRBV29-1 many CSVEGGIAGVGEQFF TGCAGCGTTGAAGGGGGAATAGCGGGAGTCGGTGAGCAGTTCTTC
TRBJ1-2 . TRBV25-1 few CASSERLGVPGGYTF TGTGCCAGCAGTGAACGTCTGGGGGTGCCCGGTGGCTACACCTTC
TRBJ2-1 . TRBV27 many CASRPSGTPRAFF TGTGCCAGCAGACCCTCCGGGACCCCTAGGGCGTTCTTC
TRBJ1-2 . TRBV10-3 many CAISARQEADGYTF TGTGCCATCAGCGCTAGACAGGAAGCGGATGGCTACACCTTC
TRBJ1-4 . TRBV12-3/TRBV12-4 many CASRGPGQDGNEKLFF TGTGCCAGCAGAGGCCCAGGGCAGGACGGTAATGAAAAACTGTTTTTT